This T cell receptor (beta chain) originates from a study of cytotoxic CD8 clonotypes in ibrutinib-treated CLL. Whole-study context: Patient counts were about a dozen relapsed/refractory, more than 14 treatment-naive and roughly 18 IGHV unmutated.

This table comes from immunoSEQ multiplex PCR, and its TCRdb copy is limited to in-frame clones, with some not included. The repertoire has 250,000 to 350,000 clones, 60% to 80% of them found once; the top ten carry about 5.8%. Per the germline V gene, CDR1 is SGHTA and CDR2 is FQGNSA. There are 16 residues in the CDR3. Between the trimmed V and J ends, which lost 5 bases and 2 bases, there was a span of 17 bases. The source was PBMCs, collected at disease progression, from a patient treated with ibrutinib. The chain links TRBV7-2 to TRBJ2-3; tentatively, D is TRBD2 (6 bases). The TCR originated in a human donor with chronic lymphocytic leukemia. The CDR3: CASSPYSGRFTDTQYF. The CDR3 region has the DNA TGTGCCAGCAGCCCCTATAGCGGTAGATTCACAGATACGCAGTATTTT.